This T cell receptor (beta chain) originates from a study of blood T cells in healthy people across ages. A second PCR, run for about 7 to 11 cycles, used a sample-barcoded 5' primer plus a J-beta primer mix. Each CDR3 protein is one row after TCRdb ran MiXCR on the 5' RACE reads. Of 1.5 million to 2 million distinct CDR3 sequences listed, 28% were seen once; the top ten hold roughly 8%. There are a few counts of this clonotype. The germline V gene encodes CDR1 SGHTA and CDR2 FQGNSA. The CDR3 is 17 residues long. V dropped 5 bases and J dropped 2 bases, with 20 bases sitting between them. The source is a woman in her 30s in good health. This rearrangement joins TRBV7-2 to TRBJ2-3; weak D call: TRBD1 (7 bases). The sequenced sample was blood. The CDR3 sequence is CASSPQPGGKITDTQYF. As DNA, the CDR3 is TGTGCCAGCAGCCCTCAGCCAGGGGGGAAAATCACAGATACGCAGTATTTT.